This T cell receptor beta chain was sequenced in a study of blood T cell repertoires in COVID-19. At the level of the study: Acute-phase and convalescent COVID-19 samples originated in the United States, Italy and Spain. T cells, B-cell-depleted T cells, or PBMCs supplied cDNA or gDNA.

V shed 6 bases and J 8 bases; nucleotides not matched to a gene: 18. The CDR3 consists of 18 residues. Germline loops: CDR1 MDHEN, CDR2 SYDVKM. In the authors' workflow: Reference gene primers were amplified, and this amplification served to estimate nucleated cell counts. Produced via immunoSEQ multiplex PCR; TCRdb's table is partial and in-frame only. That table supplies the V and J calls and clone size; D and trimming were determined from the DNA. The repertoire holds 110,000 or so clones, with around 87% as singletons. V gene TRBV28 combines with J gene TRBJ1-6; 8 bases are a match to TRBD1. Source material: peripheral blood. The receptor's source is a human donor in a cohort sampled during active COVID-19. DNA of the CDR3: TGTGCCAGCAGCGAGTTGGGTGGGGCAGGGGGCTCTTATTCACCCCTCCACTTT. This encodes CASSELGGAGGSYSPLHF.